The source of this T cell receptor beta chain is a study of identical twins. The study's findings and limits: Abundant beta clonotypes from cord blood bore fewer insertions; memory repertoires lacked this pattern.

This clonotype was detected only a few times. Its antigen is undetermined. TCRdb re-called the 5' RACE reads through MiXCR, storing one row per CDR3 protein. In the table there are under 350,000 distinct CDR3 sequences, roughly 10% of which are singletons. The CDR3 sequence is 14 residues long. The V gene's germline CDR1 is SNHLY and CDR2 FYNNEI. V was shortened by 10 bases and J by 4 bases, with 18 bases between the two germline ends. The same sample was also used in a study of yellow fever vaccine responses in identical twins.

The specimen sequenced was CD8+ T cells sorted from blood. The chain combines TRBV2 with TRBJ2-3; D possibly corresponds to TRBD2 (7 bases). This clonotype originated in a woman aged 18-30 years in good health. The CDR3 DNA reads TGTGCCACCGGGGGGACACCAGGCGCAGATACGCAGTATTTT. Translation: CATGGTPGADTQYF.